One sample yielded the 21 T cell receptor beta chains listed below, sequenced in a study of regulatory T cells in long-lasting Graves disease. Construction of TCR beta libraries relied on iRepertoire HTBI primers and on Arm-PCR targeting CDR3 regions. TCRdb processed the multiplex PCR reads anew with MiXCR; each CDR3 protein has one entry. This sample has hundreds of thousands of distinct CDR3 sequences; around 15% occur once, and the top ten carry about 20%. Time point specified: newly diagnosed GD, antithyroid drugs for less than 3 months. Extracted PBMC RNA gave rise to the TCR library. The sample was also linked to a second study, of T cells in Graves' hyperthyroidism and ophthalmopathy.

This specimen consisted of peripheral blood mononuclear cells (PBMCs), obtained at new diagnosis, from a patient treated with antithyroid drugs. Receptors originate from a woman in her thirties with Graves disease.

This clonotype was detected ten times or more. The chain recombines TRBV7-2 with TRBJ1-1; D is uncertain. The V gene lost 4 bases and the J gene lost 4 bases, with 13 bases spanning the gap. The CDR3 sequence is 14 residues long. Per germline, CDR1 SGHTA and CDR2 FQGNSA. In nucleotides, the CDR3 is TGTGCCAGCAGCTGGTCCCGCCAAAGCACTGAAGCTTTCTTT. It encodes CASSWSRQSTEAFF.

This clonotype was seen ten or more times. The chain uses TRBV27 and TRBJ2-7; 13 positions agree with TRBD2. Trimming removed 6 bases from V and 4 bases from J; junction bases left unmatched: 21. This CDR3 region has 20 residues. Germline V gives CDR1 MNHEY, CDR2 SMNVEV (reference sequence). The CDR3 bases are TGTGCCAGCAGCCCCGGTTTAACTAGCGGGAGGGTCGACCCCTCGTACGAGCAGTACTTC. Its translation: CASSPGLTSGRVDPSYEQYF.

This clonotype has just a few counts. The chain recombines TRBV5-5 with TRBJ2-7; possibly TRBD1 for D (6 bases). The CDR3 spans 15 residues. V lost 3 bases, J lost 1 base, and 14 bases lay in between. Germline V gives CDR1 SGHKS, CDR2 YYEKEE (reference sequence). This chain's CDR3 is CASSSRDTESYEQYF. DNA for the CDR3: TGTGCCAGCAGCTCGAGGGACACGGAATCCTACGAGCAGTACTTC. Full variable domain (remainder filled in from reference TRBV5-5 and TRBJ2-7): DAGVTQSPTHLIKTRGQQVTLRCSPISGHKSVSWYQQVLGQGPQFIFQYYEKEERGRGNFPDRFSARQFPNYSSELNVNALLLGDSALYLCASSSRDTESYEQYFGPGTRLTVT.

This clonotype showed up many times. This chain connects TRBV6-2 or TRBV6-3 to TRBJ1-4; 7 nucleotides match TRBD1. The trim removed 7 bases at V and 8 bases at J, leaving 10 bases unmatched. The V gene's germline CDR1 is MNHEY and CDR2 SVGEGT. This CDR3 comprises 14 residues. The CDR3 DNA follows: TGTGCCAGCACAGCGCGCAGGGGGAAGGAAAAACTGTTTTTT. Protein sequence: CASTARRGKEKLFF.

J is TRBJ2-2 and V is TRBV6-5; 9 bases map to TRBD2. Germline V gene lookup returns CDR1 MNHEY and CDR2 SVGAGI. The ends lost 0 bases at V and 6 bases at J; junction bases unmatched: 8. CDR3 length: 17 amino acids. The CDR3 DNA is TGTGCCAGCAGTTACTCGATATCGAGCGGGAGGCCCGGGGAGCTGTTTTTT. Encoded protein: CASSYSISSGRPGELFF.

This clonotype was detected many times. This rearrangement joins TRBV3-1 to TRBJ2-1; 9 bases align to TRBD2. Germline V lookup: CDR1 LGHDT, CDR2 YNNKEL (reference sequence). The CDR3 sequence is 15 residues long. V lost 4 bases, J lost 3 bases, and 4 bases stayed unmatched. The CDR3 nucleotides are TGTGCCAGCAGCCCCAGACTAGCGGTCTACAATGAGCAGTTCTTC. Protein sequence: CASSPRLAVYNEQFF.

This chain uses TRBV24-1 with TRBJ2-1, with D tentatively TRBD1 (6 bases). This CDR3 spans 14 amino acids. Germline CDR1 KGHDR, CDR2 SFDVKD. Between the trimmed V and J ends, which lost 5 bases and 1 base, there was a span of 8 bases. The CDR3 DNA is TGTGCCACCAGTGGTCAGGGGTCCTACAATGAGCAGTTCTTC. Residues: CATSGQGSYNEQFF.

On this clonotype itself: A much larger clone differs by one base, so this may be a read error. CDR3 DNA: TGTGCCAGCAAGGACAGGGAAGACAATCAGCCCCAGCATTTT. Protein product: CASKDREDNQPQHF. The chain is built from TRBV6-1 and TRBJ1-5; 8 bases map to TRBD1. CDR3 size: 14 residues. Germline V CDR1 and CDR2: MNHNS, SASEGT. Trimming removed 7 bases from V and 3 bases from J; junction bases left unmatched: 5.

As regards this clonotype: A much larger clonotype is one base distant, so this may be a read error. The chain has TRBV6-1 and TRBJ1-2, with D unclear. Germline V gene data show CDR1 as MNHNS and CDR2 as SASEGT. The CDR3 has 16 residues. V was shortened by 11 bases and J by 6 bases, with 28 bases between the two germline ends. CDR3 region: CACTTHLLGRRDGYTF. In nucleotides, the CDR3 is TGTGCCTGCACCACCCATTTGTTGGGTAGAAGGGATGGCTACACCTTC.

This clonotype was picked up many times. The CDR3 bases are TGTGCCAGCAGTGCCCCCAAGCAAAGGACCGGCGGGGACACAGATACGCAGTATTTT. Translating it yields CASSAPKQRTGGDTDTQYF. The rearrangement joins TRBV2 to TRBJ2-3; D might be TRBD2 (6 bases). CDR3 length: 19 amino acids. CDR1 is SNHLY, CDR2 FYNNEI, per germline. V lost 4 bases to trimming and J lost 2 bases, with 25 bases between them. The full variable domain, in which reference TRBV2 and TRBJ2-3 provide the parts outside the CDR3, is EPEVTQTPSHQVTQMGQEVILRCVPISNHLYFYWYRQILGQKVEFLVSFYNNEISEKSEIFDDQFSVERPDGSNFTLKIRSTKLEDSAMYFCASSAPKQRTGGDTDTQYFGPGTRLTVL.

This clonotype was detected ten times or more. This chain connects TRBV11-2 to TRBJ1-1; no definite D call. Trimming removed 5 bases at V and 4 bases at J, with 11 bases between. The germline V gene encodes CDR1 SGHAT and CDR2 FQNNGV. The CDR3 extends over 13 amino acids. CDR3 coding DNA: TGTGCCAGCAGCCTAAAGATTCTCACTGAAGCTTTCTTT. Its translation is CASSLKILTEAFF. The full variable domain, rest sourced from reference TRBV11-2 and TRBJ1-1, is EAGVAQSPRYKIIEKRQSVAFWCNPISGHATLYWYQQILGQGPKLLIQFQNNGVVDDSQLPKDRFSAERLKGVDSTLKIQPAKLEDSAVYLCASSLKILTEAFFGQGTRLTVV.

This clonotype was picked up a small number of times. The chain couples TRBV20-1 to TRBJ1-2; D uncertain. The ends were cut back, 4 bases at V and 6 bases at J, with 9 bases in the middle. Germline lookup yields CDR1 DFQATT and CDR2 SNEGSKA (reference sequence). The CDR3 runs 11 residues. As DNA, the CDR3 is TGCAGTGCTAACTCCCCTAATGGCTACACCTTC. It is translated as CSANSPNGYTF.

Remarks on this clonotype: This may come from a read error, since a much larger clone is one base off. No DNA is shown, since the ends of the CDR3 on it are uncertain; the CDR3 is the one TCRdb lists. The chain links TRBV7-9 to TRBJ2-7; the DNA was not used to check the table's D call, TRBD1. Germline loops: CDR1 SEHNR, CDR2 FQNEAQ (reference sequence). The CDR3 adds up to 15 amino acids, both ends counted. CDR3 residues: CASTLGWGQGNERYF.

This clonotype appeared many times. The chain combines TRBV6-2 or TRBV6-3 with TRBJ2-7; no clear D. The CDR3 is 15 residues long. The ends were cut back, 1 base at V and 0 bases at J, with 10 bases in the middle. Germline CDR1 MNHEY, CDR2 SVGEGT. The CDR3 bases are TGTGCCAGCAGTTACTTCTTGGGAAGCTCCTACGAGCAGTACTTC. Encoded protein: CASSYFLGSSYEQYF.

The chain recombines TRBV5-1 with TRBJ2-5, with a weak D call TRBD2 (6 bases). Germline CDR1 and CDR2: SGHRS and YFSETQ. Deletions cut 3 bases from V and 1 base from J, with 19 bases between. The CDR3 loop spans 17 amino acids. Written as DNA, the CDR3 is TGCGCCAGCAGCTCGGACGGGACTCCGCTTTCCCAAGAGACCCAGTACTTC. Its translation is CASSSDGTPLSQETQYF. The whole variable domain, filled in from reference TRBV5-1 and TRBJ2-5, reads KAGVTQTPRYLIKTRGQQVTLSCSPISGHRSVSWYQQTPGQGLQFLFEYFSETQRNKGNFPGRFSGRQFSNSRSEMNVSTLELGDSALYLCASSSDGTPLSQETQYFGPGTRLLVL.

The V call is TRBV6-2 or TRBV6-3, the J call TRBJ2-2, with D perhaps TRBD1 (6 bases). The V end lost 5 bases, the J end lost 4 bases, and 11 bases lay between the germline ends. The CDR3 has 14 residues. CDR1 is MNHEY and CDR2 is SVGEGT in the germline V gene. CDR3 protein: CASSAQGRTGELFF. For the CDR3, the DNA is TGTGCCAGCAGTGCACAGGGACGCACCGGGGAGCTGTTTTTT.

The chain has TRBV6-2 or TRBV6-3 and TRBJ1-5; D might be TRBD1 (5 bases). The CDR3 spans 16 residues. Trimming stripped 0 bases from V and 6 bases from J, with 15 bases between. Germline CDR1 is MNHEY and CDR2 is SVGEGT. The CDR3 is CASSYSLPGPGQPQHF. Written as DNA, the CDR3 is TGTGCCAGCAGTTACTCGCTCCCAGGGCCGGGTCAGCCCCAGCATTTT.

V usage is TRBV10-3 and J usage is TRBJ1-1; a weak D match, TRBD1 (6 bases). V lost 4 bases and J lost 6, with 18 bases in between. The CDR3 is made up of 15 amino acids. Germline assignment: CDR1 ENHRY and CDR2 SYGVKD. This CDR3 reads CAISAADSSLPEAFF. The CDR3 bases are TGTGCCATCAGTGCGGCGGACAGCTCTTTACCTGAAGCTTTCTTT.

This clonotype was picked up many times. The chain joins TRBV2 to TRBJ2-1, with D perhaps given as TRBD1 or TRBD2 (5 bases each). V was clipped by 8 bases and J by 5 bases, with 16 bases between them. Looked up from germline, CDR1 is SNHLY and CDR2 is FYNNEI. The CDR3 loop spans 14 amino acids. CDR3 protein: CASLLGDLNNEQFF. Written as DNA, the CDR3 is TGTGCCAGCCTCTTGGGGGACCTAAACAATGAGCAGTTCTTC.

V and J are TRBV6-5 and TRBJ1-6; perhaps TRBD1 as D (5 bases). This CDR3 has 15 amino acids. The germline CDR1 and CDR2 sequences are MNHEY and SVGAGI. V dropped 0 bases and J dropped 10 bases, with 13 bases sitting between them. CDR3 in amino acids: CASSYSGEFRSPLHF. In nucleotides, the CDR3 is TGTGCCAGCAGTTACTCGGGGGAATTTCGGTCACCCCTCCACTTT.

This clonotype was observed many times. V gene TRBV11-2 combines with J gene TRBJ2-7; no clear D. CDR1 and CDR2 (germline): SGHAT, FQNNGV. This CDR3 comprises 15 residues. V lost 0 bases and J lost 2, with 11 bases in between. The CDR3: CASSLDRGPTYEQYF. The CDR3 bases are TGTGCCAGCAGCTTAGATCGAGGCCCCACCTACGAGCAGTACTTC. Drawing the rest from reference TRBV11-2 and TRBJ2-7, the complete variable domain is EAGVAQSPRYKIIEKRQSVAFWCNPISGHATLYWYQQILGQGPKLLIQFQNNGVVDDSQLPKDRFSAERLKGVDSTLKIQPAKLEDSAVYLCASSLDRGPTYEQYFGPGTRLTVT.